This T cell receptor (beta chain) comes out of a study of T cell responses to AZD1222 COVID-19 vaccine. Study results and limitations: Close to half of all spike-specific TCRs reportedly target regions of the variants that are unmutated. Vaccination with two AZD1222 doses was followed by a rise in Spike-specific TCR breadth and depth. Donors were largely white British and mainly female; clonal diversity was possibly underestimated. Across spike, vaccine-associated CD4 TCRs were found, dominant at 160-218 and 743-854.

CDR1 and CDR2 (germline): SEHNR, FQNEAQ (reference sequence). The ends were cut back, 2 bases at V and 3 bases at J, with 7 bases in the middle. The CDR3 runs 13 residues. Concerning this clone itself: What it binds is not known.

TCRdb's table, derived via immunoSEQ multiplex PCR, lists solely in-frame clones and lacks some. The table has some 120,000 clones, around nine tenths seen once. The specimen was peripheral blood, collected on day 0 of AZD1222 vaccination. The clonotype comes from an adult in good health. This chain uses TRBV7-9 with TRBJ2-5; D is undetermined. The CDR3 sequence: CASSLSLKETQYF. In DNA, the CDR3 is TGTGCCAGCAGCTTAAGTCTTAAAGAGACCCAGTACTTC.